This T cell receptor beta chain was observed in a study of CD8+CD57+ T cells in acquired aplastic anemia. Across the study: Isolated CD4+ and CD8+ cells, once sorted, yielded DNA averaging roughly 3 ug.

For CDR3 and TCR beta VDJ profiling, genomic DNA was the template used. One entry per CDR3 protein results from TCRdb running MiXCR on the reads. The data show 450,000 to 600,000 distinct CDR3 sequences, roughly 34% seen once. The V end was cut by 5 bases, the J end by 6 bases, with 16 bases between. Germline loops: CDR1 SGHKS, CDR2 YYEKEE (reference sequence). This CDR3 is 14 amino acids long. In patients chosen for sequencing, flow cytometry had shown CD8+CD57+ cell expansion. The diagnosis in all patients was severe acquired aplastic anemia. Among the patients, none had received any therapy at the time of blood sampling.

Sequencing was done on a sample of sorted CD4+, CD8+, or CD8+CD57+ T cells (not recorded which) from PBMCs. J is TRBJ2-3 and V is TRBV5-5; possibly TRBD1 for D (5 bases). This TCR was recovered from a human donor with aplastic anemia. CDR3 DNA: TGTGCCAGCAGGCCAACAGACAAGGGGGATACGCAGTATTTT. Translating it yields CASRPTDKGDTQYF. The entire variable domain, with the rest obtained from reference TRBV5-5 and TRBJ2-3, is as follows: DAGVTQSPTHLIKTRGQQVTLRCSPISGHKSVSWYQQVLGQGPQFIFQYYEKEERGRGNFPDRFSARQFPNYSSELNVNALLLGDSALYLCASRPTDKGDTQYFGPGTRLTVL.